These 6 T cell receptor beta chains were sequenced from one sample in a study of tumor-infiltrating lymphocytes in primary liver carcinoma. The template, about 550 ng total RNA, yielded TCR beta cDNA made with a constant-region primer. What produced the TCR beta libraries was three nested multiplex PCR rounds using slightly modified ARM-PCR. In the first two PCR rounds, TRBV1-TRBV30 forward primers were paired with a C-beta reverse primer, and each round lasted roughly 9 cycles. TCRdb redid the calling of the multiplex PCR reads with MiXCR, one entry per CDR3 protein. The repertoire has 90,000 to 150,000 distinct CDR3 sequences, around 65% of them found once; the top ten carry 8.1%. From unsorted bulk tissue weighing roughly 17-31 mg, DNA and RNA were co-extracted. The sample was tumor-adjacent normal liver tissue. These receptors all come from a woman aged 60 to 75 with primary liver carcinoma and hepatitis B virus infection.

The chain employs TRBV19 and TRBJ2-7; tentatively, D is TRBD1 (5 bases). The germline V and J ends were trimmed by 3 bases and 2 bases, with 20 bases remaining between them. CDR3 length equals 17 residues. Germline V gene sequence: CDR1 LNHDA, CDR2 SQIVND (reference sequence). DNA for the CDR3: TGTGCCAGTAGTATCTTCGCTCGGCAGGGAAGGACCTACGAGCAGTACTTC. Residues: CASSIFARQGRTYEQYF. Variable domain in full (rest from reference TRBV19 and TRBJ2-7): DGGITQSPKYLFRKEGQNVTLSCEQNLNHDAMYWYRQDPGQGLRLIYYSQIVNDFQKGDIAEGYSVSREKKESFPLTVTSAQKNPTAFYLCASSIFARQGRTYEQYFGPGTRLTVT.

Notes on this clonotype: This sequence may be a read error, since a much larger clone differs from it by one base. This rearrangement joins TRBV11-2 to TRBJ2-1, with 10 bases aligning to TRBD2. This CDR3 contains 15 residues. The germline V gene encodes CDR1 SGHAT and CDR2 FQNNGV. The CDR3: CANSSGLAVYNEQFF. In DNA, the CDR3 is TGTGCCAACAGCTCAGGACTAGCGGTCTACAATGAGCAGTTCTTC.

Note on this clonotype: The conserved phenylalanine or tryptophan normally closing the CDR3 is absent here, so this likely arose from a read error. The rearrangement uses TRBV7-9 and TRBJ2-7; the match to TRBD1 covers 10 bases. CDR3 length equals 15 residues. Germline CDR1 SEHNR, CDR2 FQNEAQ (reference sequence). Here the CDR3 reads CAGSPDRGRSDEQYL. As DNA, the CDR3 is TGTGCCGGCAGCCCTGACAGGGGGCGCTCGGACGAGCAGTACCTC.

Concerning this clonotype itself: One end of the junction varies from germline; a read error may be responsible. The chain couples TRBV11-2 to TRBJ2-5; TRBD2 agrees at 8 bases. The CDR3 is 14 amino acids. Germline assignment: CDR1 SGHAT and CDR2 FQNNGV. CDR3 sequence: CASSSYQAGETQSF. DNA of the CDR3: TGTGCCAGCAGCTCCTACCAAGCGGGAGAGACCCAGTCCTTC.

To note about this clonotype: It is likely a read error, because the conserved phenylalanine at the end of the CDR3 is missing. The chain combines TRBV4-2 with TRBJ1-2; a possible D gene is TRBD1 (6 bases). This CDR3 has 16 residues. CDR1 LGHNA and CDR2 YNFKEQ come from the germline V gene. V was trimmed by 0 bases and J by 1 base, leaving 12 bases between them. CDR3 sequence: CASSQEGQYINYGYTI. CDR3 DNA: TGTGCCAGCAGCCAAGAAGGACAGTATATTAACTATGGCTACACCATC.

The chain joins TRBV28 to TRBJ2-1; D tentatively reads TRBD1 or TRBD2 (6 bases each). V was clipped by 3 bases and J by 5 bases, with 14 bases between them. From germline, CDR1 is MDHEN and CDR2 SYDVKM. This CDR3 has 15 residues. CDR3 residues: CASSFRRGAHNEQFF. In DNA form, the CDR3 reads TGTGCCAGCAGTTTTAGGAGGGGGGCCCACAATGAGCAGTTCTTC.